The 28 T cell receptor beta chains in this list originate from one sample, sequenced in a study of blood T cell repertoires in COVID-19. This table comes from immunoSEQ multiplex PCR, and its TCRdb copy is limited to in-frame clones, with some not included. The sample has approximately 200,000 clones, roughly 89% seen once. Sequencing used PBMCs or T cells enriched from blood (not recorded which). These receptors all come from a man aged 18-30 years with acute COVID-19.

This CDR3 is CASSDALEDNEQFF. Here the CDR3 DNA reads TGTGCCAGCAGCGACGCACTAGAAGACAATGAGCAGTTCTTC. V usage is TRBV7-2 and J usage is TRBJ2-1; perhaps TRBD2 as D (5 bases). With 5 bases removed from V and 5 bases from J, the gap between germline ends came to 13 bases. The CDR3 has 14 amino acids. Germline V gene data show CDR1 as SGHTA and CDR2 as FQGNSA.

This clone has at least ten counts. This sequence joins TRBV28 and TRBJ1-5, with D perhaps matching TRBD1 (6 bases). CDR1 and CDR2 from the germline V gene are MDHEN and SYDVKM. Deletions cut 5 bases from V and 2 bases from J, with 16 bases between. This CDR3 has 16 residues. In DNA, the CDR3 is TGTGCCAGCAGTACGGACAGCAATTATGGCAATCAGCCCCAGCATTTT. This sequence encodes CASSTDSNYGNQPQHF. Based on the CDR3 plus reference TRBV28 and TRBJ1-5, the full variable domain is DVKVTQSSRYLVKRTGEKVFLECVQDMDHENMFWYRQDPGLGLRLIYFSYDVKMKEKGDIPEGYSVSREKKERFSLILESASTNQTSMYLCASSTDSNYGNQPQHFGDGTRLSIL.

J is TRBJ2-7 and V is TRBV5-1; tentative D call: TRBD2 (6 bases). V was shortened by 1 base and J by 3 bases, with 11 bases between the two germline ends. Germline CDR1 SGHRS, CDR2 YFSETQ. The CDR3 is 14 amino acids. Here the CDR3 DNA reads TGCGCCAGCAGCTTGCCGGGAGAGTACTACGAGCAGTACTTC. This codes for CASSLPGEYYEQYF.

The chain links TRBV24-1 to TRBJ2-2, with TRBD1 matching 7 bases. The V gene's germline CDR1 is KGHDR and CDR2 SFDVKD. The CDR3 is 16 amino acids. V trimming: 0 bases; J trimming: 4 bases; junction bases outside the gene matches: 4. DNA for the CDR3: TGTGCCACCAGTGATTTGATACCAGGGGGCACCGGGGAGCTGTTTTTT. Translating gives CATSDLIPGGTGELFF.

The chain couples TRBV11-3 to TRBJ1-1, with D tentatively TRBD1 (6 bases). CDR1 is SGHNT, CDR2 YENEEA, per germline. Deletions cut 2 bases from V and 6 bases from J, with 16 bases between. The CDR3 runs to 15 residues. The CDR3 loop reads CASSLRTGRIAEAFF. The CDR3 DNA follows: TGTGCCAGCAGCTTAAGAACAGGGAGAATAGCTGAAGCTTTCTTT. Variable domain in full (rest from reference TRBV11-3 and TRBJ1-1): EAGVVQSPRYKIIEKKQPVAFWCNPISGHNTLYWYLQNLGQGPELLIRYENEEAVDDSQLPKDRFSAERLKGVDSTLKIQPAELGDSAVYLCASSLRTGRIAEAFFGQGTRLTVV.

This chain uses TRBV27 with TRBJ2-3, with TRBD2 identical over 8 bases. V shed 3 bases, J shed 3 bases, and the junction held 14 bases outside the gene matches. The germline CDR1 and CDR2 sequences are MNHEY and SMNVEV (reference sequence). CDR3 length equals 18 residues. The CDR3 reads CASSFLGTSRFGTDTQYF. For the CDR3, the DNA is TGTGCCAGCAGTTTTTTAGGGACTAGTCGGTTTGGGACAGATACGCAGTATTTT.

This chain connects TRBV28 to TRBJ2-5; D may be TRBD1 (6 bases). Germline CDR1 and CDR2: MDHEN and SYDVKM. There are 15 residues in the CDR3. Trimming took 2 bases from V and 0 from J, leaving 10 bases between them. The CDR3 spells CASSLQGDNQETQYF. The CDR3 DNA is TGTGCCAGCAGTTTACAAGGGGACAACCAAGAGACCCAGTACTTC. The full variable domain, completed using reference TRBV28 and TRBJ2-5, is DVKVTQSSRYLVKRTGEKVFLECVQDMDHENMFWYRQDPGLGLRLIYFSYDVKMKEKGDIPEGYSVSREKKERFSLILESASTNQTSMYLCASSLQGDNQETQYFGPGTRLLVL.

This chain connects TRBV6-2 or TRBV6-3 to TRBJ2-1; 11 nucleotides align to TRBD2. V gave up 4 bases and J gave up 10 bases; unmatched junction bases: 9. Germline V lookup: CDR1 MNHEY, CDR2 SVGEGT. This CDR3 is 15 amino acids long. The CDR3 spells CASSFSGRAFGEQFF. CDR3 coding DNA: TGTGCCAGCAGTTTTAGCGGGAGGGCCTTCGGCGAGCAGTTCTTC.

This chain joins TRBV7-3 and TRBJ2-4; D remains unclear. Germline CDR1 is SGHTA and CDR2 is FQGTGA. Trimming left V 4 bases short and J 4 bases short, with 11 bases between. This CDR3 spans 14 amino acids. DNA for the CDR3: TGTGCCAGCAGCTCGGAGCATCAAAAAAACATTCAGTACTTC. Translation gives CASSSEHQKNIQYF.

V gene TRBV5-1 combines with J gene TRBJ1-6, with D unresolved. CDR1 SGHRS and CDR2 YFSETQ come from the germline V gene. The V gene lost 0 bases and the J gene lost 16 bases, with 14 bases spanning the gap. This CDR3 comprises 13 residues. The CDR3 sequence: CASSLAGSSALHF. CDR3 DNA sequence: TGCGCCAGCAGCTTGGCGGGATCTTCGGCTCTCCACTTT.

The V and J genes are TRBV5-1 and TRBJ2-5; D possibly corresponds to TRBD1 (5 bases). The CDR3 is made up of 14 amino acids. Germline CDR1 and CDR2: SGHRS and YFSETQ. V gave up 0 bases and J gave up 0 bases, with 6 bases separating them. The CDR3 loop reads CASSLGQHQETQYF. CDR3 nucleotide sequence: TGCGCCAGCAGCTTGGGACAGCACCAAGAGACCCAGTACTTC. The full variable domain, with the rest looked up from reference TRBV5-1 and TRBJ2-5, is KAGVTQTPRYLIKTRGQQVTLSCSPISGHRSVSWYQQTPGQGLQFLFEYFSETQRNKGNFPGRFSGRQFSNSRSEMNVSTLELGDSALYLCASSLGQHQETQYFGPGTRLLVL.

This chain links TRBV7-2 with TRBJ2-7; 7 bases are a match to TRBD1. Per the germline V gene, CDR1 is SGHTA and CDR2 is FQGNSA. V was pared by 5 bases and J by 5 bases, with 9 bases of the junction left unmatched. The CDR3 has 14 residues. The CDR3 DNA reads as TGTGCCAGCAGCCTGTGGCAGGGGGATCACGAGCAGTACTTC. Its protein product is CASSLWQGDHEQYF.

This chain uses TRBV5-1 with TRBJ2-1; 15 positions match TRBD2. The germline gives CDR1 SGHRS, CDR2 YFSETQ. V trimming: 5 bases; J trimming: 4 bases; junction bases outside the gene matches: 1. This CDR3 contains 15 residues. The CDR3 loop reads CASRGTSGRYNEQFF. CDR3 in DNA: TGCGCCAGCAGGGGGACTAGCGGGAGGTACAATGAGCAGTTCTTC.

V is TRBV27 and J is TRBJ1-1, with 9 positions matching TRBD1. Germline CDR1 reads MNHEY; CDR2 reads SMNVEV (reference sequence). The J segment lost 4 bases and the V segment lost 4 bases, leaving 10 bases of the junction unmatched. The CDR3 totals 16 residues. The CDR3 loop is CASSSGTGWTGTEAFF. CDR3 DNA: TGTGCCAGCAGTTCCGGGACAGGGTGGACGGGCACTGAAGCTTTCTTT.

This clone has more than one count but fewer than ten. The chain couples TRBV28 to TRBJ2-3, with TRBD2 matching 10 bases. CDR1 is MDHEN, CDR2 SYDVKM, per germline. The CDR3 extends over 16 amino acids. Losses at the gene ends were 6 bases for V and 2 bases for J; bases not matched to a gene: 8. Here the CDR3 DNA reads TGTGCCAGCAGCGATCTGACTAGCGGGCACACAGATACGCAGTATTTT. It specifies CASSDLTSGHTDTQYF.

The chain couples TRBV4-2 to TRBJ2-7, with 7 bases aligning to TRBD2. Germline V gives CDR1 LGHNA, CDR2 YNFKEQ. Trimming removed 0 bases from V and 7 bases from J; junction bases left unmatched: 9. The CDR3 has 15 residues. CDR3 sequence reads: CASSQDPGGPGEQYF. The CDR3 DNA sequence: TGTGCCAGCAGCCAAGATCCGGGAGGCCCCGGGGAGCAGTACTTC.

The chain employs TRBV19 and TRBJ2-3; 7 positions match TRBD1. Per the germline V gene, CDR1 is LNHDA and CDR2 is SQIVND (reference sequence). With 6 bases clipped from V and 8 bases from J, the junction kept 11 bases outside the gene matches. There are 14 residues in the CDR3. The CDR3 spells CASRDGQGVGTQYF. CDR3 nucleotides: TGTGCCAGTAGGGACGGGCAGGGGGTCGGTACGCAGTATTTT.

The CDR3 sequence: CASSLTGVGYNEQFF. The CDR3 bases are TGTGCCAGCAGCCTTACAGGGGTTGGATACAATGAGCAGTTCTTC. The chain links TRBV6-5 to TRBJ2-1, with 7 bases identical to TRBD1. CDR1 MNHEY and CDR2 SVGAGI come from the germline V gene. The junction had 9 bases not matched to a gene; V was cut back by 6 bases and J by 4 bases. This CDR3 has 15 amino acids.

The CDR3 coding sequence is TGTGCCAGCAGCTTACTAGCGGCCAGCACAGATACGCAGTATTTT. Translating gives CASSLLAASTDTQYF. The chain couples TRBV7-3 to TRBJ2-3; 7 bases are a match to TRBD2. This CDR3 is 15 amino acids long. The germline V gene has CDR1 SGHTA and CDR2 FQGTGA. V lost 2 bases and J lost 0; bases outside the gene matches: 2.

V usage is TRBV29-1 and J usage is TRBJ1-2, with 7 bases fitting TRBD1. Trimming took 5 bases from V and 6 from J; bases not matched to a gene: 9. Per germline, CDR1 SQVTM and CDR2 ANQGSEA. The CDR3 length is 13 residues. The CDR3 nucleotides are TGCAGCGTTATATCACAGGGGAGTAATGGCTACACCTTC. Translated: CSVISQGSNGYTF.

This clone was found once. The CDR3 region has the DNA TGCGCCAGCAGCCAGACAGGGGCCAACGAGCAGTACTTC. This translates into CASSQTGANEQYF. The chain couples TRBV4-1 to TRBJ2-7; 8 nucleotides match TRBD1. J gave up 5 bases and V 3 bases, and 3 bases lay outside the gene matches. The CDR3 has 13 amino acids. Germline CDR1 MGHRA, CDR2 YSYEKL.

The chain has TRBV11-3 and TRBJ1-6; D remains ambiguous. V was trimmed by 3 bases and J by 5 bases, leaving 8 bases between them. This CDR3 is 14 amino acids long. Germline CDR1 is SGHNT and CDR2 is YENEEA. The CDR3 sequence is CASSFDGDNSPLHF. The DNA of the CDR3 is TGTGCCAGCAGCTTTGACGGAGATAATTCACCCCTCCACTTT.

This sequence joins TRBV6-5 and TRBJ2-1, with TRBD2 as a possible D gene (5 bases). V was trimmed by 0 bases and J by 8 bases, leaving 8 bases between them. Looked up from germline, CDR1 is MNHEY and CDR2 is SVGAGI. The CDR3 is 13 amino acids. The CDR3: CASSYSIGDEQFF. The CDR3 nucleotides read TGTGCCAGCAGTTACTCGATCGGGGATGAGCAGTTCTTC.

The rearrangement uses TRBV7-9 and TRBJ2-1; 7 bases fit TRBD2. Losses at the gene ends were 4 bases for V and 9 bases for J; bases not matched to a gene: 12. This CDR3 has 15 residues. The germline V gene has CDR1 SEHNR and CDR2 FQNEAQ (reference sequence). The CDR3 region has the DNA TGTGCCAGCAGCTCACTCGGGCGGGAGAGTGGTGAGCAGTTCTTC. It translates to CASSSLGRESGEQFF.

This rearrangement joins TRBV5-1 to TRBJ2-5; TRBD1 matches at 7 bases. The J segment lost 5 bases and the V segment lost 1 base, leaving 11 bases of the junction unmatched. Germline loops: CDR1 SGHRS, CDR2 YFSETQ. The CDR3 has 16 residues. This chain's CDR3 is CASSLWTGPSRETQYF. The CDR3 DNA reads as TGCGCCAGCAGCTTGTGGACAGGACCCTCACGGGAGACCCAGTACTTC.

V usage is TRBV4-1 and J usage is TRBJ2-3, with 10 bases matching TRBD2. The V gene's germline CDR1 is MGHRA and CDR2 YSYEKL. Trimming at V came to 1 base and at J to 0 bases, leaving 7 bases not matched to a gene. The CDR3 runs to 18 residues. DNA of the CDR3: TGCGCCAGCAGCCAAGGACTAGCGGGCACCTCTAGCACAGATACGCAGTATTTT. This sequence encodes CASSQGLAGTSSTDTQYF.

V gene TRBV5-1 combines with J gene TRBJ2-5; 7 bases align to TRBD1. Trimming removed 4 bases from V and 5 bases from J; junction bases left unmatched: 11. This CDR3 has 15 residues. The germline V gene encodes CDR1 SGHRS and CDR2 YFSETQ. The CDR3 spells CASSKTGVEGETQYF. The CDR3 nucleotides read TGCGCCAGCAGCAAAACAGGGGTAGAGGGGGAGACCCAGTACTTC. The full variable domain, its missing parts supplied by reference TRBV5-1 and TRBJ2-5, is KAGVTQTPRYLIKTRGQQVTLSCSPISGHRSVSWYQQTPGQGLQFLFEYFSETQRNKGNFPGRFSGRQFSNSRSEMNVSTLELGDSALYLCASSKTGVEGETQYFGPGTRLLVL.

The chain links TRBV7-2 to TRBJ2-1; 8 bases match TRBD2. The length of the CDR3 is 17 residues. CDR1 and CDR2 (germline): SGHTA, FQGNSA. The ends lost 2 bases at V and 7 bases at J; junction bases unmatched: 13. CDR3 amino acids: CASSLRGGGRTNNEQFF. Written as DNA, the CDR3 is TGTGCCAGCAGCTTAAGGGGAGGCGGGAGGACCAATAATGAGCAGTTCTTC.